The 26 T cell receptor beta chains listed next were all sequenced from one sample in a study of somatic mutations in cytotoxic T cells in rheumatoid arthritis. Here immunoSEQ multiplex PCR was the method, and the copy in TCRdb shows in-frame clones only, minus some. The table includes about 10,000 clones, around four fifths detected once. Sequencing was carried out using CD8+ T cells sorted from blood. The receptors come from an adult with rheumatoid arthritis.

The chain couples TRBV10-3 to TRBJ2-7; a weak D match, TRBD2 (6 bases). The CDR3 has 11 amino acids. Germline lookup yields CDR1 ENHRY and CDR2 SYGVKD. CDR3 residues: CGVADDYEQYF. The CDR3, as DNA: TGTGGTGTAGCGGATGACTACGAGCAGTACTTC.

The rearrangement uses TRBV6-6 and TRBJ2-1, with D possibly being TRBD1 (6 bases). This CDR3 comprises 15 residues. V was cut by 0 bases and J by 8 bases, with 14 bases left in between. CDR1 is MNHNY, CDR2 SVGAGI, per germline (reference sequence). Written as DNA, the CDR3 is TGTGCCAGCAGTTACTCGGGACACGGAGTTGATGAGCAGTTCTTC. As protein: CASSYSGHGVDEQFF.

This sequence joins TRBV6-5 and TRBJ2-7, with 12 positions matching TRBD2. Germline CDR1 and CDR2: MNHEY and SVGAGI. There are 14 residues in the CDR3. V lost 2 bases, J lost 5 bases, and 1 base stayed unmatched. CDR3 coding DNA: TGTGCCAGCAGTTACGGACTAGCGGGGAACGAGCAGTACTTC. Translated, it gives CASSYGLAGNEQYF.

The chain employs TRBV5-5 and TRBJ1-2; 7 nucleotides line up with TRBD1. V dropped 2 bases and J dropped 7; count of bases not matched to a gene: 5. This CDR3 region has 13 residues. Germline CDR1 reads SGHKS; CDR2 reads YYEKEE (reference sequence). This CDR3 is CASSLQGSGGYTF. In nucleotides, the CDR3 is TGTGCCAGCAGCTTACAGGGGAGTGGTGGCTACACCTTC.

This clone was counted only a few times. The chain uses TRBV2 and TRBJ1-1; D call uncertain. The CDR3 has 12 amino acids. The germline V gene has CDR1 SNHLY and CDR2 FYNNEI. Trimming left V 6 bases short and J 1 base short, with 6 bases between. The CDR3: CASRPGNTEAFF. DNA of the CDR3: TGTGCCAGCAGACCAGGGAACACTGAAGCTTTCTTT.

The chain joins TRBV9 to TRBJ2-3; TRBD2 matches at 7 bases. CDR1 and CDR2 (germline): SGDLS, YYNGEE. The CDR3 totals 16 residues. The trim removed 1 base at V and 3 bases at J, leaving 8 bases unmatched. In DNA, the CDR3 is TGTGCCAGCAGCGTATGGGCGGGAGAAGGAACAGATACGCAGTATTTT. As protein: CASSVWAGEGTDTQYF.

V and J are TRBV6-5 and TRBJ2-1; 7 bases agree with TRBD2. Germline trimming cut 5 bases from V and 3 bases from J; bases unmatched to any gene: 7. The CDR3 has 15 residues. Per the germline V gene, CDR1 is MNHEY and CDR2 is SVGAGI. For the CDR3, the DNA is TGTGCCAGCAGTACCCCGGGGGGAGACTACAATGAGCAGTTCTTC. It is translated as CASSTPGGDYNEQFF.

V and J are TRBV19 and TRBJ2-7; TRBD1 matches at 7 bases. After removal of 4 bases from V and 1 base from J, the junction contained 7 bases not matched to a gene. Germline CDR1 reads LNHDA; CDR2 reads SQIVND (reference sequence). This CDR3 has 15 residues. The DNA of the CDR3 is TGTGCCAGTAGTACCGAGGACAGGCCATCCTACGAGCAGTACTTC. This sequence encodes CASSTEDRPSYEQYF. The full variable domain, in which reference TRBV19 and TRBJ2-7 provide the parts outside the CDR3, is DGGITQSPKYLFRKEGQNVTLSCEQNLNHDAMYWYRQDPGQGLRLIYYSQIVNDFQKGDIAEGYSVSREKKESFPLTVTSAQKNPTAFYLCASSTEDRPSYEQYFGPGTRLTVT.

The gene calls are TRBV25-1 and TRBJ2-1; tentative D call: TRBD2 (6 bases). Germline values: CDR1 MGHDK, CDR2 SYGVNS. With 8 bases removed from V and 10 bases from J, the gap between germline ends came to 18 bases. This CDR3 has 13 residues. CDR3 protein: CASGVASAVEQFF. The CDR3 coding sequence is TGTGCCAGCGGGGTTGCTAGCGCGGTGGAGCAGTTCTTC.

This clone has just one count. This sequence joins TRBV29-1 and TRBJ1-2, with D unclear. Germline loops: CDR1 SQVTM, CDR2 ANQGSEA. V lost 4 bases and J 4 bases, leaving 13 bases between the germline ends. This CDR3 has 13 amino acids. The CDR3 DNA reads TGCAGCGTTGTGGGGAGTCTCGCCTATGGCTACACCTTC. It translates to CSVVGSLAYGYTF.

The genes are TRBV4-2 and TRBJ2-7, with a weak D call TRBD2 (7 bases). The CDR3 sequence is 15 residues long. CDR1 and CDR2 from the germline V gene are LGHNA and YNFKEQ. V lost 5 bases and J lost 1, with 15 bases in between. The CDR3 here is CASSEAGGHSYEQYF. The CDR3 DNA sequence: TGTGCCAGCAGCGAAGCCGGGGGGCATTCCTACGAGCAGTACTTC.

The chain is built from TRBV9 and TRBJ2-3; a weak D match, TRBD1 (6 bases). There are 15 residues in the CDR3. The V end was cut by 0 bases, the J end by 6 bases, with 14 bases between. The V gene's germline CDR1 is SGDLS and CDR2 YYNGEE. The DNA of the CDR3 is TGTGCCAGCAGCGTAGACGACAGGAAGGGGGATACGCAGTATTTT. Its translation: CASSVDDRKGDTQYF.

The rearrangement joins TRBV7-9 to TRBJ2-1; D gene unclear. Germline CDR1 reads SEHNR; CDR2 reads FQNEAQ (reference sequence). The CDR3 consists of 14 residues. Trimming left V 1 base short and J 10 bases short, with 14 bases between. CDR3 region: CASSLVGGLGEQFF. The CDR3 DNA follows: TGTGCCAGCAGCTTAGTTGGTGGGCTCGGAGAGCAGTTCTTC.

The V gene is TRBV2, the J gene TRBJ2-3, with TRBD2 matching over 10 bases. The CDR3 extends over 17 amino acids. The V gene end was trimmed by 8 bases and the J gene end by 2 bases; junction bases not matched to a gene: 13. Germline V CDR1 and CDR2: SNHLY, FYNNEI. The DNA for the CDR3 is TGTGCCAGCCACGATGGACTAGCGGAGACACCCACAGATACGCAGTATTTT. Translating it yields CASHDGLAETPTDTQYF.

The chain combines TRBV27 with TRBJ1-1; D unresolved. CDR3 length equals 15 residues. The ends were cut back, 8 bases at V and 1 base at J, with 17 bases in the middle. Germline V lookup: CDR1 MNHEY, CDR2 SMNVEV (reference sequence). DNA for the CDR3: TGTGCCAGCCTCAGGCTCGGAGACGGGAACACTGAAGCTTTCTTT. This sequence encodes CASLRLGDGNTEAFF.

V is TRBV30 and J is TRBJ1-1; D not resolved. The CDR3 covers 13 residues. V lost 7 bases and J 7 bases, leaving 19 bases between the germline ends. Per the germline V gene, CDR1 is GTSNPN and CDR2 is SVGIG (reference sequence). The CDR3 loop is CASDGRPDLEAFF. CDR3 DNA sequence: TGTGCCTCGGACGGGAGACCCGACCTTGAAGCTTTCTTT.

The rearrangement links TRBV5-1 to TRBJ2-5, with 7 bases lining up with TRBD2. After removal of 2 bases from V and 5 bases from J, the junction contained 6 bases not matched to a gene. The CDR3 has 14 amino acids. Germline V gene data show CDR1 as SGHRS and CDR2 as YFSETQ. In nucleotides, the CDR3 is TGCGCCAGCAGCTTTTACGGGGGGAGGGAGACCCAGTACTTC. Protein: CASSFYGGRETQYF.

V is TRBV19 and J is TRBJ1-3; D is possibly TRBD1 (5 bases). The CDR3 contains 16 residues. Germline CDR1 is LNHDA and CDR2 is SQIVND (reference sequence). Trimming took off 6 bases at V and 0 bases at J, with 15 bases between the two ends. CDR3 sequence reads: CASSQTTRGSGNTIYF. CDR3 in DNA: TGTGCCAGTAGCCAGACCACTAGGGGCTCTGGAAACACCATATATTTT. The full variable domain, its missing parts supplied by reference TRBV19 and TRBJ1-3, is DGGITQSPKYLFRKEGQNVTLSCEQNLNHDAMYWYRQDPGQGLRLIYYSQIVNDFQKGDIAEGYSVSREKKESFPLTVTSAQKNPTAFYLCASSQTTRGSGNTIYFGEGSWLTVV.

This rearrangement joins TRBV10-3 to TRBJ2-7; no clear D gene. Germline values: CDR1 ENHRY, CDR2 SYGVKD. This CDR3 spans 12 amino acids. Deletions cut 2 bases from V and 3 bases from J, with 5 bases between. This CDR3 is CAISEGVYEQYF. The CDR3 coding sequence is TGTGCCATCAGTGAGGGAGTCTACGAGCAGTACTTC.

The V call is TRBV14, the J call TRBJ1-2; 10 nucleotides agree with TRBD1. The CDR3 length is 16 residues. Germline values: CDR1 SGHDN, CDR2 FVKESK. V trimming: 5 bases; J trimming: 4 bases; junction bases outside the gene matches: 10. CDR3 sequence reads: CASSSYLTGGFYGYTF. In DNA form, the CDR3 reads TGTGCCAGCAGCTCCTACTTGACAGGGGGCTTCTATGGCTACACCTTC.

The chain joins TRBV9 to TRBJ2-3; 10 bases fit TRBD2. J lost 5 bases, V lost 0 bases, and 3 bases had no gene match. The CDR3 is 15 residues long. The germline V gene has CDR1 SGDLS and CDR2 YYNGEE. CDR3 nucleotide sequence: TGTGCCAGCAGCGTAGAGGCTAGCGGGGGAGATACGCAGTATTTT. Translation gives CASSVEASGGDTQYF.

This chain joins TRBV11-2 and TRBJ1-1; no definite D call. Germline V lookup: CDR1 SGHAT, CDR2 FQNNGV. The CDR3 has 13 residues. V lost 0 bases and J lost 10, with 12 bases in between. The CDR3: CASSLDTTRAAFF. CDR3 nucleotide sequence: TGTGCCAGCAGCTTAGATACAACGCGCGCAGCTTTCTTT.

The chain has TRBV14 and TRBJ2-5; 8 bases align to TRBD1. J lost 11 bases, V lost 4 bases, and 15 bases had no gene match. The germline gives CDR1 SGHDN, CDR2 FVKESK. The CDR3 has 15 amino acids. CDR3 DNA sequence: TGTGCCAGCAGCCCTAAAGGACAGGGAGCCCTCGGGCAGTACTTC. It specifies CASSPKGQGALGQYF.

This sequence joins TRBV30 and TRBJ1-2; 7 bases agree with TRBD1. Germline-derived CDR1 and CDR2 are GTSNPN and SVGIG (reference sequence). This CDR3 region has 14 residues. V lost 4 bases to trimming and J lost 7 bases; unmatched junction nucleotides: 12. DNA of the CDR3: TGTGCCTGGAATGGTGCAGGGGGGAATAGTGGCTACACCTTC. Translating gives CAWNGAGGNSGYTF. Full variable domain (rest looked up from reference TRBV30 and TRBJ1-2): SQTIHQWPATLVQPVGSPLSLECTVEGTSNPNLYWYRQAAGRGLQLLFYSVGIGQISSEVPQNLSASRPQDRQFILSSKKLLLSDSGFYLCAWNGAGGNSGYTFGSGTRLTVV.

This chain links TRBV29-1 with TRBJ2-7; 7 positions match TRBD2. CDR3 length equals 14 residues. With V trimmed by 6 bases and J by 0 bases, 8 bases remained unmatched. Germline CDR1 reads SQVTM; CDR2 reads ANQGSEA. CDR3 nucleotides: TGCAGCGTCTCTAGCGGAAGGAGCTCCTACGAGCAGTACTTC. The encoded protein is CSVSSGRSSYEQYF.

The J gene is TRBJ1-5, the V gene TRBV6-4; no definite D call. Trimming took 6 bases from V and 6 from J, leaving 12 bases between them. The CDR3 totals 13 residues. The germline V gene has CDR1 MRHNA and CDR2 SNTAGT. CDR3 nucleotides: TGTGCCAGCAGCGTTATCAACGGTCAGCCCCAGCATTTT. It translates to CASSVINGQPQHF.